This T cell receptor (beta chain) was sequenced for a study of blood T cell repertoires in COVID-19. Assay: immunoSEQ multiplex PCR; the TCRdb copy retains only in-frame clones and omits some. The table shows about 90,000 clones, with 75% to 90% occurring only once. The V gene end was trimmed by 1 base and the J gene end by 8 bases; junction bases not matched to a gene: 10. The CDR3 runs to 16 residues. Germline V gives CDR1 LGHNA, CDR2 YSLEER. This TCR was sampled from a man older than 75 with active or convalescent COVID-19. Material for sequencing was peripheral blood. The V and J genes are TRBV4-3 and TRBJ1-2, with 10 bases lining up with TRBD1. CDR3 residues: CASSQVGTGEIGGYTF. The CDR3 DNA follows: TGCGCCAGCAGCCAAGTGGGGACAGGGGAAATAGGAGGCTACACCTTC.